What follows describes a single TCR beta chain. The record originates from a study of cytomegalovirus exposure and HLA in healthy donors. Clones were sequenced by immunoSEQ multiplex PCR, and TCRdb holds only the in-frame ones, with some missing. The sample lists roughly 250,000 clones, approximately 83% occurring once. The germline gives CDR1 SGDLS, CDR2 YYNGEE. The CDR3 has 14 residues. V lost 0 bases and J 2 bases, leaving 9 bases between the germline ends. The specimen was PBMCs. This clonotype originated in a young woman in good health and CMV-seropositive. V usage is TRBV9 and J usage is TRBJ2-7, with D uncertain. Here the CDR3 reads CASSVGAQAYEQYF. Written as DNA, the CDR3 is TGTGCCAGCAGCGTAGGGGCCCAAGCCTACGAGCAGTACTTC.